This TCR beta chain derives from a study of blood T cells in healthy people across ages. A sample-barcoded 5' primer and a J-beta primer mix were used in a second PCR of roughly 6 to 12 cycles. One entry per CDR3 protein, called by TCRdb with MiXCR from the 5' RACE reads. Of 1.5 million to 2 million distinct CDR3 sequences listed, around 36% are singletons. V was pared by 5 bases and J by 4 bases, with 8 bases of the junction left unmatched. The CDR3 runs 15 residues. Looked up from germline, CDR1 is MNHNS and CDR2 is SASEGT. This clonotype was observed a handful of times. The specimen sequenced was blood. The TCR was taken from a woman in her twenties or thirties in good health. The rearrangement joins TRBV6-1 to TRBJ2-1, with TRBD2 identical over 7 bases. The CDR3 coding sequence is TGTGCCAGCAGTCCCGGAGGGACTATTTACAATGAGCAGTTCTTC. The encoded protein is CASSPGGTIYNEQFF.